Listed below are T cell receptor beta chains from one sample, sequenced in a study of control samples from healthy donors and cancer patients. Method: immunoSEQ multiplex PCR; TCRdb's copy keeps in-frame clones and lacks some. The table has 75,000 to 90,000 clones, about nine tenths seen once; the top ten hold around a tenth. Sequencing input: PBMCs. Receptor source: a woman aged 50 to 65 with colorectal cancer. CDR3s include the opening cysteine and the closing phenylalanine or tryptophan. The D gene is left open where the match is weak. Clone size, where shown, is once, few, many, or a class for clones that have expanded.

v_gene	abundance	d_gene	j_gene	CDR3aa	CDR3nt
TRBV7-2	-	TRBD2	TRBJ2-1	CASSLATTSGGAYEQFF	TGTGCCAGCAGCTTAGCGACGACTAGCGGGGGGGCCTATGAGCAGTTCTTC
TRBV6-2/TRBV6-3	-	-	TRBJ1-5	CASSYLMTQPQHF	TGTGCCAGCAGTTACTTGATGACACAGCCCCAGCATTTT
TRBV4-1	-	-	TRBJ2-3	CASSQVGEPWDTQYF	TGCGCCAGCAGCCAAGTGGGGGAGCCCTGGGATACGCAGTATTTT
TRBV9	-	-	TRBJ1-5	CASSTSRMGRTISNQPQHF	TGTGCCAGCAGCACCTCCAGGATGGGCCGTACGATTAGCAATCAGCCCCAGCATTTT
TRBV3-1/TRBV3-2	-	-	TRBJ1-6	CASSQDSPLHF	TGTGCCAGCAGCCAAGATTCACCCCTCCACTTT
TRBV27	-	-	TRBJ1-5	CASRRESYSNQPQHF	TGTGCCAGCCGTCGGGAGAGTTATAGCAATCAGCCCCAGCATTTT
TRBV7-9	-	-	TRBJ2-6	CASSVGADGANVLTF	TGTGCCAGCAGCGTCGGGGCTGACGGGGCCAACGTCCTGACTTTC
TRBV14	-	-	TRBJ2-1	CASSQDQPRRDEQFF	TGTGCCAGCAGCCAAGATCAACCCCGCCGGGATGAGCAGTTCTTC
TRBV7-2	once	-	TRBJ2-5	CASSPRDSGAGYRTQYF	TGTGCCAGCAGCCCTCGAGATAGCGGTGCCGGGTATAGGACCCAGTACTTC
TRBV5-6	once	-	TRBJ2-6	CASSLEGHGANVLTF	TGTGCCAGCAGCTTGGAAGGGCACGGGGCCAACGTCCTGACTTTC
TRBV6-5	-	-	TRBJ1-5	CASTQGVDQPQHF	TGTGCCAGCACCCAGGGTGTAGATCAGCCCCAGCATTTT
TRBV20-1	-	TRBD1	TRBJ1-1	CSPRQGREAFF	TGCAGTCCGCGACAGGGTAGGGAAGCTTTCTTT
TRBV20-1	-	-	TRBJ1-1	CSASELHTEAFF	TGCAGTGCTAGTGAATTGCACACTGAAGCTTTCTTT
TRBV7-8	-	TRBD1	TRBJ1-5	CASSPQGGSNQPQHF	TGTGCCAGCAGCCCCCAGGGGGGGAGCAATCAGCCCCAGCATTTT
TRBV4-1	-	-	TRBJ1-5	CASSQSDSNQPQHF	TGCGCCAGCAGCCAAAGTGATAGCAATCAGCCCCAGCATTTT
TRBV6-2/TRBV6-3	-	-	TRBJ1-1	CASSYHTGAEAFF	TGTGCCAGCAGTTACCACACCGGGGCTGAAGCTTTCTTT